This T cell receptor beta chain was identified in a study of blood T cells in healthy people across ages. Study-level results: It was not possible, with unsorted PBMCs, to conclusively compare naive and antigen-experienced cells. Fewer expanded clones and more diversity marked long-lived versus aged donors. Per million T cells, TCR beta diversity dropped about linearly as age rose.

Concerning this clonotype: Its antigen is currently unknown.

The authors ran a second PCR of roughly 7 to 11 cycles using a sample-barcoded 5' primer and a J-beta primer mix. A single record per CDR3 protein comes from TCRdb applying MiXCR to the 5' RACE reads. Of 700,000 to 800,000 distinct CDR3 sequences listed, about 42% are singletons. Each donor had around 9.2 milliliters of peripheral blood drawn. Germline-derived CDR1 and CDR2 are MNHEY and SVGAGI. The J segment lost 4 bases and the V segment lost 6 bases, leaving 7 bases of the junction unmatched. CDR3 length: 15 amino acids. The gene calls are TRBV6-5 and TRBJ2-1; 9 nucleotides match TRBD2. The sequenced sample consisted of blood. This TCR was sampled from a woman aged 55-75 years in good health. The CDR3 region is CASSHLAGGYNEQFF. The CDR3 coding sequence is TGTGCCAGCAGCCACTTGGCGGGAGGGTACAATGAGCAGTTCTTC.